What follows is one TCR beta chain and its context. This specimen comes from a study of CD8 T cells in Susac syndrome. Study-wide context: Within the group of sequenced Susac syndrome patients, more than five had active disease and eight were in remission.

Random hexamers served to reverse transcribe roughly 0.45 to 1 ug RNA. TCRdb reprocessed the immunoSEQ multiplex PCR reads with MiXCR, giving one entry per CDR3 protein. This table has about 130,000 distinct CDR3 sequences, just under 95% appearing once. CDR1 is MDHEN, CDR2 SYDVKM, per germline. The CDR3 sequence is 12 residues long. V gave up 5 bases and J gave up 5 bases, with 9 bases separating them. The chain has TRBV28 and TRBJ1-2; the D gene is possibly TRBD1 (6 bases). The TCR sequence derives from a human donor with Susac syndrome. Sequencing was done on a sample of CD8+ T cells from PBMCs. The CDR3 sequence: CASSKQGYGYTF. The CDR3, as DNA: TGTGCCAGCAGTAAACAGGGTTATGGCTACACCTTC.